Detailed here is one T cell receptor (beta chain). The target antigen is unknown. Documented time point: pretreatment peripheral blood. These data come from a study of PD-L1 blockade in urothelial cancer. Study background: Blood analysis occurred 3 weeks (second dose) and 6 weeks after treatment start.

General study results and limits: At 3 weeks on treatment, tumor-associated clones expanded more with durable benefit.

Clones were sequenced by immunoSEQ multiplex PCR, and TCRdb holds only the in-frame ones, with some missing. The sample consists of about 52,000 clones, roughly 75% of them appearing once. CDR1 and CDR2 (germline): SGHTA, FQGNSA. This CDR3 is built from 15 residues. V trimming: 2 bases; J trimming: 6 bases; junction bases outside the gene matches: 5. The V gene is TRBV7-2, the J gene TRBJ1-1, with TRBD1 matching 11 bases. The sample was PBMCs, taken around atezolizumab (anti-PD-L1) treatment. The receptor's source is a man in his 70s with urothelial cancer. CDR3 DNA: TGTGCCAGCAGCTTACGGCCGGGACAGGGGGCTGAAGCTTTCTTT. This gives the protein CASSLRPGQGAEAFF.